The TCR beta chain under discussion was sequenced for a study of T cell responses to AZD1222 COVID-19 vaccine. For this clone: Its specificity is unknown.

The repertoire was sequenced with immunoSEQ multiplex PCR; TCRdb's copy has only in-frame clones and lacks some. The sample includes about 140,000 clones. Study results and limitations: Just a handful of people given AZD1222 tested seropositive at baseline.

Germline CDR1 and CDR2: SGHTA and FQGNSA. V trimming: 4 bases; J trimming: 3 bases; junction bases outside the gene matches: 12. The CDR3 is made up of 17 amino acids. The clonotype was recovered from an adult in good health. Input material: peripheral blood. The J gene is TRBJ2-1, the V gene TRBV7-2; 7 bases match TRBD1. The CDR3 DNA is TGTGCCAGCAGCTCCAGCCCTCGGACAGGAGTCTACAATGAGCAGTTCTTC. It is translated as CASSSSPRTGVYNEQFF.